The clone carrying this TCR beta chain has a single count. This CDR3 is 13 amino acids long. Trimming shortened V by 10 bases and J by 0 bases, and 12 bases separated the two germline ends. The V gene's germline CDR1 is MNHNY and CDR2 SVGAGI (reference sequence). TCR beta from blood CD8+ and CD4+ T cells was sequenced. All included Susac syndrome patients satisfied recently defined diagnostic criteria for definite or probable disease. About 0.5 to 1 ug RNA was reverse transcribed with random hexamers. TCRdb recomputed calls from the immunoSEQ multiplex PCR reads with MiXCR, one row per CDR3 protein. There are tens of thousands of distinct CDR3 sequences in the sample; just under 95% occur only once, and less than 0.4% lies in the top ten. This specimen belongs to a study of CD8 T cells in Susac syndrome.

Sequenced sample: CD4+ T cells from PBMCs. The TCR comes from a human donor with Susac syndrome. The genes are TRBV6-6 and TRBJ2-5; D is unresolved. CDR3 in DNA: TGTGCCACCAAATACTGGGACCAAGAGACCCAGTACTTC. Protein: CATKYWDQETQYF.